This T cell receptor beta chain was retrieved from a study of OX40 agonist ivuxolimab in advanced cancers. Germline values: CDR1 KGHSH, CDR2 LQKENI. J lost 7 bases, V lost 2 bases, and 6 bases had no gene match. CDR3 length: 15 amino acids. Sequenced by immunoSEQ multiplex PCR; TCRdb stores in-frame clones only, minus some. The sample comprises around 150,000 clones, 94% of which are singletons, and 0.31% rests with the top ten. The chain employs TRBV18 and TRBJ2-2, with TRBD2 matching over 8 bases. This clonotype was obtained from an adult with an advanced solid tumor such as melanoma, head and neck, liver or kidney cancer. Sample: CD4+ or CD8+ T cells sorted from blood, taken in a trial of the OX40 agonist ivuxolimab. The chain's CDR3 is CASSPLSGSGGELFF. The DNA of the CDR3 is TGTGCCAGCTCACCATTAAGCGGGAGTGGCGGGGAGCTGTTTTTT.